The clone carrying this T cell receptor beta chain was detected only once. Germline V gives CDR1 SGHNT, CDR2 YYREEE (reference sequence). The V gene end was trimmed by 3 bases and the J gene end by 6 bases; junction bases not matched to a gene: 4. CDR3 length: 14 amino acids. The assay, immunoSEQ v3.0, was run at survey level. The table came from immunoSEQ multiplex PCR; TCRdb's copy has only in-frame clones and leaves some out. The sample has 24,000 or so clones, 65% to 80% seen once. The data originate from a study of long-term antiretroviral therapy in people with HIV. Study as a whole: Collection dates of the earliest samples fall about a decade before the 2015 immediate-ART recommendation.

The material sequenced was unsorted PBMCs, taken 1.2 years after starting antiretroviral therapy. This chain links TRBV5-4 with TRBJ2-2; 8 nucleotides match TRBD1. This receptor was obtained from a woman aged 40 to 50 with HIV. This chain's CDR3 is CASSSQGVAGELFF. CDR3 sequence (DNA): TGTGCCAGCAGCTCACAGGGGGTCGCCGGGGAGCTGTTTTTT.